One and the same sample provided the 13 T cell receptor beta chains below, sequenced in a study of blood T cell repertoires in COVID-19. The protocol was immunoSEQ multiplex PCR, while the TCRdb copy is restricted to in-frame clones and leaves out a portion. The table lists some 170,000 clones, about 75% of them singletons. The sequencing input was peripheral blood. Receptors originate from a woman in her seventies with acute or convalescent COVID-19.

The chain has TRBV3-1 (or the pseudogene TRBV3-2) and TRBJ2-7; D gene ambiguous. Germline CDR1 is LGHDT and CDR2 is YNNKEL (reference sequence). V was cut by 3 bases and J by 5 bases, with 8 bases left in between. The CDR3 sequence is 12 residues long. The CDR3 spells CASSQQAHEQYF. The CDR3 DNA reads TGTGCCAGCAGCCAGCAGGCCCACGAGCAGTACTTC.

The chain employs TRBV5-1 and TRBJ1-1, with TRBD1 identical over 10 bases. Germline V gives CDR1 SGHRS, CDR2 YFSETQ. The CDR3 loop spans 18 amino acids. V lost 4 bases, J lost 7 bases, and 19 bases stayed unmatched. The CDR3: CASSQGRGTGALSGEAFF. For the CDR3, the DNA is TGCGCCAGCAGCCAGGGGAGGGGGACAGGGGCCCTCAGTGGTGAAGCTTTCTTT.

The chain recombines TRBV14 with TRBJ1-1; D possibly corresponds to TRBD1 (5 bases). Germline V gene sequence: CDR1 SGHDN, CDR2 FVKESK. The V end was cut by 1 base, the J end by 4 bases, with 10 bases between. The CDR3 is 14 residues long. CDR3 in DNA: TGTGCCAGCAGCCAAGTGGCGGGGGGCACTGAAGCTTTCTTT. It encodes CASSQVAGGTEAFF.

V usage is TRBV9 and J usage is TRBJ1-2, with 7 bases aligning to TRBD1. CDR1 is SGDLS and CDR2 is YYNGEE in the germline V gene. The CDR3 totals 13 residues. Trimming cost V 7 bases and J 2 bases; bases outside gene matches: 5. The chain's CDR3 is CASPGQANYGYTF. The CDR3, as DNA: TGTGCCAGCCCCGGACAGGCAAACTATGGCTACACCTTC. Using reference TRBV9 and TRBJ1-2 for the parts outside the CDR3, the full variable domain is DSGVTQTPKHLITATGQRVTLRCSPRSGDLSVYWYQQSLDQGLQFLIQYYNGEERAKGNILERFSAQQFPDLHSELNLSSLELGDSALYFCASPGQANYGYTFGSGTRLTVV.

V is TRBV25-1 and J is TRBJ2-5; D gene unclear. The CDR3 consists of 11 residues. Germline V gene lookup returns CDR1 MGHDK and CDR2 SYGVNS. Trimming left V 4 bases short and J 7 bases short, with 7 bases between. The CDR3 region is CASSALRTQYF. The CDR3 DNA follows: TGTGCCAGCAGTGCACTGCGGACCCAGTACTTC.

This chain joins TRBV7-2 and TRBJ2-3, with 8 bases aligning to TRBD1. V shed 0 bases, J shed 4 bases, and the junction held 6 bases outside the gene matches. Germline CDR1 and CDR2: SGHTA and FQGNSA. This CDR3 has 16 amino acids. For the CDR3, the DNA is TGTGCCAGCAGCTTAGCCTCAGGGGGCTCGGCAGATACGCAGTATTTT. This sequence encodes CASSLASGGSADTQYF. Filled out from reference TRBV7-2 and TRBJ2-3, the complete variable domain reads GAGVSQSPSNKVTEKGKDVELRCDPISGHTALYWYRQSLGQGLEFLIYFQGNSAPDKSGLPSDRFSAERTGGSVSTLTIQRTQQEDSAVYLCASSLASGGSADTQYFGPGTRLTVL.

V gene TRBV4-2 combines with J gene TRBJ2-2, with D perhaps TRBD2 (6 bases). This CDR3 contains 16 residues. V lost 4 bases to trimming and J lost 4 bases, with 16 bases between them. The germline CDR1 and CDR2 sequences are LGHNA and YNFKEQ. The CDR3 DNA follows: TGTGCCAGCAGCCCAGGCGGGGAACGAAGCACCGGGGAGCTGTTTTTT. Its protein is CASSPGGERSTGELFF.

The chain recombines TRBV30 with TRBJ1-2, with 9 bases identical to TRBD1. V lost 2 bases to trimming and J lost 8 bases; unmatched junction nucleotides: 12. CDR3 length equals 15 residues. CDR1 and CDR2 (germline): GTSNPN, SVGIG (reference sequence). The CDR3 DNA is TGTGCCTGGAGTAAACAACCTCCGGGACAGGGAGGCTACACCTTC. Translating it yields CAWSKQPPGQGGYTF.

The chain uses TRBV5-1 and TRBJ2-5; TRBD2 agrees at 8 bases. V trimming: 8 bases; J trimming: 5 bases; junction bases outside the gene matches: 14. This CDR3 has 15 residues. Germline-derived CDR1 and CDR2 are SGHRS and YFSETQ. CDR3 region: CASNPNGRAYETQYF. The DNA of the CDR3 is TGCGCCAGTAATCCCAACGGGAGGGCCTATGAGACCCAGTACTTC.

This clone was counted a single time. V gene TRBV18 combines with J gene TRBJ2-5; 11 bases align to TRBD1. V dropped 2 bases and J dropped 4; count of bases not matched to a gene: 6. The CDR3 consists of 16 residues. The germline CDR1 and CDR2 sequences are KGHSH and LQKENI. CDR3 sequence: CASSPTLGQGGETQYF. The CDR3 DNA reads as TGTGCCAGCTCACCAACCTTGGGACAGGGGGGAGAGACCCAGTACTTC.

The chain couples TRBV7-2 to TRBJ2-5; 8 bases line up with TRBD1. With V trimmed by 5 bases and J by 5 bases, 10 bases remained unmatched. CDR3 size: 15 residues. Germline V gene data show CDR1 as SGHTA and CDR2 as FQGNSA. DNA for the CDR3: TGTGCCAGCAGCCCCGACAGGGGAAGTTGGGAGACCCAGTACTTC. Encoded protein: CASSPDRGSWETQYF. Combining the CDR3 with reference TRBV7-2 and TRBJ2-5 gives the whole variable domain GAGVSQSPSNKVTEKGKDVELRCDPISGHTALYWYRQSLGQGLEFLIYFQGNSAPDKSGLPSDRFSAERTGGSVSTLTIQRTQQEDSAVYLCASSPDRGSWETQYFGPGTRLLVL.

The chain uses TRBV2 and TRBJ2-3; D is possibly TRBD2 (6 bases). Trimming took 6 bases from V and 1 from J, leaving 8 bases between them. CDR1 SNHLY and CDR2 FYNNEI come from the germline V gene. The CDR3 has 13 amino acids. CDR3 protein: CASSPGGTDTQYF. In DNA, the CDR3 is TGTGCCAGCAGCCCGGGGGGCACAGATACGCAGTATTTT.

The V call is TRBV7-2, the J call TRBJ1-2; TRBD1 aligns across 7 bases. V gave up 3 bases and J gave up 7 bases; unmatched junction bases: 17. The CDR3 contains 17 residues. The V gene's germline CDR1 is SGHTA and CDR2 FQGNSA. CDR3 sequence reads: CASSLYLGQPLESGYTF. The CDR3 nucleotides read TGTGCCAGCAGCTTGTATTTGGGACAGCCCCTCGAAAGTGGCTACACCTTC.